This TCR beta chain was retrieved from a study of T cells in Graves' hyperthyroidism and ophthalmopathy (dated by TCRdb to between 2017 and 2020). With respect to the entire study: Peripheral blood samples were taken at the time of initial diagnosis, prior to any treatment. To identify TCR V-J signatures that set the groups apart, the researchers used a discovery cohort of about a hundred patients, made up of roughly 40 with Graves' ophthalmopathy and 57 with stable Graves' hyperthyroidism. Prospective prediction of ophthalmopathy was tested in an independent validation cohort consisting of about 20 hyperthyroidism patients and about 17 patients who later progressed to ophthalmopathy. The 85 to 100 discovery patients were divided at random into training and test sets in a 7:3 ratio. The study also compared thyroid tissue and blood T-cell repertoires from more than five Graves' hyperthyroidism patients. Once sampling was done, hyperthyroidism patients were given methimazole at a starting dose of 30 mg daily, whereas ophthalmopathy patients were given high-dose intravenous methylprednisolone. The paper reports TCR Vbeta CDR3 sequencing of some 140 peripheral blood samples: approximately 43 ophthalmopathy, approximately 74 hyperthyroidism and around 17 progressor patients. Broad study findings and their caveats: In validation, progression to ophthalmopathy was predicted by the model with approximately 67% sensitivity and 72.22% specificity, a median of roughly 6 months before onset. Blood samples also contained most of the expanded thyroid clonotypes (frequency above 0.001), which suggests that blood repertoires may reflect thyroid immune responses. Sample size was not statistically predetermined, and investigators were not blinded to group allocation. A 13 V-J signature model separated ophthalmopathy from stable hyperthyroidism, with about 88% sensitivity and 81.08% specificity in cross-validation and 80%/75% in testing.

Deletion took 0 bases off V and 2 bases off J, with a span of 18 bases between the germline ends. CDR1 DFQATT and CDR2 SNEGSKA are derived from the germline V gene (reference sequence). The CDR3 covers 17 residues, taking in both the cysteine and the phenylalanine. This entry keeps only the CDR3 DNA: 51 bases, framed from base 1. On this clonotype itself: This clone's antigen is unknown. Per-base quality was not reported, and no clone a single base away is much larger than it.

Ophthalmopathy patients had moderately to severely active disease, with a Clinical Activity Score of 3 or more, a NOSPECS grade of 4 or more, and a disease duration of less than 3 months. Any patient with an uncontrolled infection, another autoimmune disease, pregnancy or lactation was excluded. Diagnoses relied on clinical symptoms, serum thyroxine and TRAb, thyroid ultrasound and orbital computed tomography. PBMCs were separated from approximately 9.9 ml of fresh peripheral blood using Ficoll-Paque density gradient centrifugation. Total RNA was extracted with Trizol reagent, and quality was checked on an Agilent 2100 Bioanalyzer. The TCR beta CDR3 regions were amplified from the RNA transcripts. A first-round RT-PCR of the TCR CDR3 used the HTBI primer set with the Qiagen OneStep RT-PCR kit. Libraries were constructed in a second round of multiplex PCR, after which size selection and purification were carried out. Libraries were sequenced paired-end with 100 bp reads on an Illumina HiSeq2000. On the study's bioinformatics: SOAPnuke was used to process the raw data, with reads discarded if the reads contained adapters or uncalled bases, had a mean Phred below 15, or lacked an exact constant-primer or identifier match. COPE v1.2.5 was used to merge high-quality paired reads, and clonotypes were defined as unique nucleotide sequences. MiTCR v1.1 was used to align clonotypes to the IMGT TRBV, TRBD and TRBJ reference segments. Only V-J combinations with frequency above 0.0001, covering 99% to 99.2% of repertoires, were analysed. The TCS score was defined as the ratio of F50 (clonal expansion) to E x V (chaos), calculated using BLOSUM62-based TCRdist between CDR3 peptides within each V-J. Welch's t-statistics and random forest reduced roughly 530 V-J features to 13, which were used in a naive Bayes classifier (R e1071). In TCRdb, the public reads were trimmed at Q25 with fastp and aligned with MiXCR, with productive beta chains retained. When rows share a CDR3 protein, they turn into one entry using the most common DNA and genes. V and J calls and clone size were set by TCRdb, not the authors. This sample comprises under 250,000 distinct CDR3 sequences, over 20% of them detected only once. The top ten clonotypes cover about a third of the sample.

The TCR was taken from a woman aged 40 to 50 with Graves' ophthalmopathy. This chain is built from TRBV20-1 and TRBJ2-3; the D region possibly corresponds to TRBD2 (5 bases align). Sequencing was carried out using blood. The bases are TGCAGTGCTAGAGATCGAAGTGGGCGGAGGTTCACAGATACGCAGTATTTT. Translated, this gives CSARDRSGRRFTDTQYF.